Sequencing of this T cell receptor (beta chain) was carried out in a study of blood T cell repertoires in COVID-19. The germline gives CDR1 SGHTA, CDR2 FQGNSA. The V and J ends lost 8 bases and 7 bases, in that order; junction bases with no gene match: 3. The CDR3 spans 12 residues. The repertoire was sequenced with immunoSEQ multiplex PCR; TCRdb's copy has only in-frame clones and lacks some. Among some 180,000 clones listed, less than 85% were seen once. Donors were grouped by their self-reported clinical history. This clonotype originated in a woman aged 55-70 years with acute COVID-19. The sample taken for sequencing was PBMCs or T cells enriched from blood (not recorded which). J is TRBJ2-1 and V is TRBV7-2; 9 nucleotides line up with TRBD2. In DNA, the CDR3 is TGTGCCAGCCGGGCGGGGGGGAATGAGCAGTTCTTC. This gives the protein CASRAGGNEQFF.